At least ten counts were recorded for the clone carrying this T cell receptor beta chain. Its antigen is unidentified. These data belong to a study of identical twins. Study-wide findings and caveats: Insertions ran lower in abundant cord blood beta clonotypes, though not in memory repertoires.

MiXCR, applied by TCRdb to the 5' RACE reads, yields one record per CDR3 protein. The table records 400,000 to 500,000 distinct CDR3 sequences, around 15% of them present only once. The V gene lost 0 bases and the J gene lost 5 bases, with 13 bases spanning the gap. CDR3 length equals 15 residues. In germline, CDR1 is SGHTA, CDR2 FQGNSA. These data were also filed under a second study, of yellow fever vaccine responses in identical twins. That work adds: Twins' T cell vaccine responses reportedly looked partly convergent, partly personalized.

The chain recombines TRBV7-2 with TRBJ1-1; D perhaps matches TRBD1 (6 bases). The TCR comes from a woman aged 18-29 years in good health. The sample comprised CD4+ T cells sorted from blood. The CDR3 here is CASSLAAAGATEAFF. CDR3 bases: TGTGCCAGCAGCTTAGCTGCGGCAGGGGCAACTGAAGCTTTCTTT.